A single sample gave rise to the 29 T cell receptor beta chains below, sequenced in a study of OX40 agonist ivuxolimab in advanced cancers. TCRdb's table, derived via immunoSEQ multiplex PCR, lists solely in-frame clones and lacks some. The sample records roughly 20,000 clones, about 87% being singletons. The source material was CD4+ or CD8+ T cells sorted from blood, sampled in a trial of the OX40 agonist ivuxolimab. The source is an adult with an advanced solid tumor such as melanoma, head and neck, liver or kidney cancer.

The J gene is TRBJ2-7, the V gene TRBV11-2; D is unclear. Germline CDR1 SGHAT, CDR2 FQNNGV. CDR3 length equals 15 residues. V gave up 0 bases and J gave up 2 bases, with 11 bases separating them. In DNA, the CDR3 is TGTGCCAGCAGCTTAGAGGCCAGAAGGGCCTACGAGCAGTACTTC. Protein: CASSLEARRAYEQYF.

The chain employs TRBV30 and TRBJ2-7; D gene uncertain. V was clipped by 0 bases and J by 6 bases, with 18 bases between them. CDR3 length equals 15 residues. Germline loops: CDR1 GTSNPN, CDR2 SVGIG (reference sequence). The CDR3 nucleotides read TGTGCCTGGAGTGTTGGTTCTGGCCTACGGCGCGAGCAGTACTTC. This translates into CAWSVGSGLRREQYF.

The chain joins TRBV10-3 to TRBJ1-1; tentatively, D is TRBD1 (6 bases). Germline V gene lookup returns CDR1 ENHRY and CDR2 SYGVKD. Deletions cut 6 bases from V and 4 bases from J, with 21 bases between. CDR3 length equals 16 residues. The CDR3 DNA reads TGTGCCATCAGGGGGAACAGGGAAACAGGTCGCACTGAAGCTTTCTTT. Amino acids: CAIRGNRETGRTEAFF.

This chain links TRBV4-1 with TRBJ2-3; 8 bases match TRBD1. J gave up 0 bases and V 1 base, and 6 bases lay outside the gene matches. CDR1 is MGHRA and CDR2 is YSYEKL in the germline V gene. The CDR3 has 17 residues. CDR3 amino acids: CASSQAGTGTSTDTQYF. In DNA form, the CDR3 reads TGCGCCAGCAGCCAAGCGGGGACAGGCACTAGCACAGATACGCAGTATTTT.

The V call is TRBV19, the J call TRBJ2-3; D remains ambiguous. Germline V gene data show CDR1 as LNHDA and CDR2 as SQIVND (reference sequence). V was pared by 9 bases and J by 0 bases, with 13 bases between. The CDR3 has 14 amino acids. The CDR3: CASVRKVSTDTQYF. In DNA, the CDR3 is TGTGCCAGCGTCAGAAAGGTGAGCACAGATACGCAGTATTTT.

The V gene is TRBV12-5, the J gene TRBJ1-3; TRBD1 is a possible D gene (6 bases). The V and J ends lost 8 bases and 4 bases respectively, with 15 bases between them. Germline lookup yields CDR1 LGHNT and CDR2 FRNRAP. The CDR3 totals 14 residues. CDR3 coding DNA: TGTGCTAGTCGAGGTGCAGGGGCCGGAAACACCATATATTTT. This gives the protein CASRGAGAGNTIYF.

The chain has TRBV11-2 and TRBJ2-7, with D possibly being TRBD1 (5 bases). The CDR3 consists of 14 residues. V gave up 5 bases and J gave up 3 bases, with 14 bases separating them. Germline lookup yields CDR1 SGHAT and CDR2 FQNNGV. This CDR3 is CASSTSTVNYEQYF. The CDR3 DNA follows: TGTGCCAGCAGCACCTCGACAGTTAACTACGAGCAGTACTTC.

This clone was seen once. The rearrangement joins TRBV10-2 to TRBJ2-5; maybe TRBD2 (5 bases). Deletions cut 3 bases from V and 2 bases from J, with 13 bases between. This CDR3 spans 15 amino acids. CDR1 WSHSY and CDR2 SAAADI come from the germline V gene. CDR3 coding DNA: TGCGCCAGCAGTGAACGTCGGGGAAGACAAGAGACCCAGTACTTC. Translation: CASSERRGRQETQYF.

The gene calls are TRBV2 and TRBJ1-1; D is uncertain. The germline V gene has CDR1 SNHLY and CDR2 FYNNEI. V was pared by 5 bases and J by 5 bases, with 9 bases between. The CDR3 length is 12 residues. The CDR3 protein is CASSMGYTEAFF. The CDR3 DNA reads TGTGCCAGCAGTATGGGGTATACTGAAGCTTTCTTT.

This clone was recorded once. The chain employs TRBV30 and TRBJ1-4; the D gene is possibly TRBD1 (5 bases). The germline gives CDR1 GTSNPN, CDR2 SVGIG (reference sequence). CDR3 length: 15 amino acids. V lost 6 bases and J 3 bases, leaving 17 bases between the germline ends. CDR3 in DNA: TGTGCCTGTCAGACCCGGGGGATGGCTAATGAAAAACTGTTTTTT. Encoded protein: CACQTRGMANEKLFF.

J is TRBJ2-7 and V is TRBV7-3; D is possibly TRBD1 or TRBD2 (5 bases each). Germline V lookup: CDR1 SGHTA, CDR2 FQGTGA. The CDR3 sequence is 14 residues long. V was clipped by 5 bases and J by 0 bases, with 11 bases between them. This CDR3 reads CASSLGTNSYEQYF. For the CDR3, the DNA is TGTGCCAGCAGCCTAGGGACCAACTCCTACGAGCAGTACTTC.

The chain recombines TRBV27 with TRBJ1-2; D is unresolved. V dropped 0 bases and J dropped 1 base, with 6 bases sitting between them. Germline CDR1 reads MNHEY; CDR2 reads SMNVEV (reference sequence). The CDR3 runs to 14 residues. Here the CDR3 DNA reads TGTGCCAGCAGTTTATCAGGTTATAACTATGGCTACACCTTC. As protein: CASSLSGYNYGYTF.

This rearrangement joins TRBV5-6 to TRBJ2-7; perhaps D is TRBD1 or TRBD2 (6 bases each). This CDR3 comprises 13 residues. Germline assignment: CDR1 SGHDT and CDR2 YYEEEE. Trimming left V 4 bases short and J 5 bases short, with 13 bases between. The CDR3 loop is CASSGGGPNEQYF. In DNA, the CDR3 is TGTGCCAGCAGCGGTGGGGGGCCTAACGAGCAGTACTTC.

CDR3 in amino acids: CAAGRTGPNTGELFF. The CDR3 DNA is TGTGCCGCGGGACGGACAGGGCCGAACACCGGGGAGCTGTTTTTT. This chain connects TRBV10-3 to TRBJ2-2, with 8 bases matching TRBD1. Germline V gives CDR1 ENHRY, CDR2 SYGVKD. V gave up 11 bases and J gave up 0 bases; unmatched junction bases: 8. This CDR3 has 15 residues.

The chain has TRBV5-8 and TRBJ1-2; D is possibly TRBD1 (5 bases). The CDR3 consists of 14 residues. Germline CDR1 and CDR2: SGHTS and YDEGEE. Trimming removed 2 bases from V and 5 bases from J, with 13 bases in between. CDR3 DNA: TGTGCCAGCAGCTTAGGGCAGGGTGGATATGGCTACACCTTC. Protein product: CASSLGQGGYGYTF.

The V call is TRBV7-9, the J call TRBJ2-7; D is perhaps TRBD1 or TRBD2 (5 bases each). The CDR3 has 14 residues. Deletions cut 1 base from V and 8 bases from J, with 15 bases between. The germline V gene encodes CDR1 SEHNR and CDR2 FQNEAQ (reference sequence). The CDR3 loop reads CASSLGKTGHKQYF. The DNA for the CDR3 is TGTGCCAGCAGCTTAGGGAAAACGGGGCACAAGCAGTACTTC.

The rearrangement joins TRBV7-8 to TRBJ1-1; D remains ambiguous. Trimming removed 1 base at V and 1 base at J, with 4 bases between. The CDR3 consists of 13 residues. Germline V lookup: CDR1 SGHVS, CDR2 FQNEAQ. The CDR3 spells CASSLEANTEAFF. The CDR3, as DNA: TGTGCCAGCAGCTTAGAAGCGAACACTGAAGCTTTCTTT.

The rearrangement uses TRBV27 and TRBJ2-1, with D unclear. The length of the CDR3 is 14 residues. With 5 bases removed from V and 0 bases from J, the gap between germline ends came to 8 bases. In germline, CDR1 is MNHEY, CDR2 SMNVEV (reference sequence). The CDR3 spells CASSSFSSYNEQFF. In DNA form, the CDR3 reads TGTGCCAGCAGTAGTTTTAGCTCCTACAATGAGCAGTTCTTC.

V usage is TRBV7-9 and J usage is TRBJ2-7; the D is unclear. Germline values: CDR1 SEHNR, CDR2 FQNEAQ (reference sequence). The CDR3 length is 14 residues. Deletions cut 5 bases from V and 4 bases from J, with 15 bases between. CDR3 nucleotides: TGTGCCAGCAGCCCCCCCGAGAGTGTTTACGAGCAGTACTTC. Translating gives CASSPPESVYEQYF.

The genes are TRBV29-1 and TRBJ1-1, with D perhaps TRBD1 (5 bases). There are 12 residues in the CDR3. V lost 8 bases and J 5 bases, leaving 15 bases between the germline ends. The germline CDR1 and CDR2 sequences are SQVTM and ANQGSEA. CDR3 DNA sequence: TGCAGCTCCAATTGGGAGGGGACTGAAGCTTTCTTT. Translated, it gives CSSNWEGTEAFF.

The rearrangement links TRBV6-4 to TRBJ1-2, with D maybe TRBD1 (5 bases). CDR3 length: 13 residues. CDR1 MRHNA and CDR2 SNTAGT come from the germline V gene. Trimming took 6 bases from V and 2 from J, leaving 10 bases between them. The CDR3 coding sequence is TGTGCCAGCAGCTCGGGGCCCAACTATGGCTACACCTTC. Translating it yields CASSSGPNYGYTF.

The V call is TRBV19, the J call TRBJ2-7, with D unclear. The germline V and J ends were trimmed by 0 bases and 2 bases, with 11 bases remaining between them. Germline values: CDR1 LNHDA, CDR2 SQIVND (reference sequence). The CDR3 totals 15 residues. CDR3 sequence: CASSIDPGGTYEQYF. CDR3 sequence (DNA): TGTGCCAGTAGTATAGATCCGGGTGGCACCTACGAGCAGTACTTC.

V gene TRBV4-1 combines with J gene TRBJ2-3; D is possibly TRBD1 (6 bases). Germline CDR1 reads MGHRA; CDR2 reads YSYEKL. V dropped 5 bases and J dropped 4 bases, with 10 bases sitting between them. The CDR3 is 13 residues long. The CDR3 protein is CASSGGPADTQYF. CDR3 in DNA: TGCGCCAGCAGCGGGGGCCCGGCAGATACGCAGTATTTT.

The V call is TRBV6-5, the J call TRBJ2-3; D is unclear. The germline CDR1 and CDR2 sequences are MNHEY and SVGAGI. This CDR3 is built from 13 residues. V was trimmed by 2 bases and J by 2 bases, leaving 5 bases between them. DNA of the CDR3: TGTGCCAGCAGTTACGGATCCACAGATACGCAGTATTTT. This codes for CASSYGSTDTQYF.

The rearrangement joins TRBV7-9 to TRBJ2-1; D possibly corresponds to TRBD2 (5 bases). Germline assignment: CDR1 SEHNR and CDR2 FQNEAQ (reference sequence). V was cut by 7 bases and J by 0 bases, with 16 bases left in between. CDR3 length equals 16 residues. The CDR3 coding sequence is TGTGCCAGCACCCCCCCCGAGGGCACCTCCTACAATGAGCAGTTCTTC. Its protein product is CASTPPEGTSYNEQFF.

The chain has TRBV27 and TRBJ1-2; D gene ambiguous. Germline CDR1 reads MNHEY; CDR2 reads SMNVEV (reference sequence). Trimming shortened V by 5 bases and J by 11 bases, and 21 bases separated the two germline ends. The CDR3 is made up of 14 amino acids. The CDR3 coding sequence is TGTGCCAGCAGTCAAGTAGGACCTGCCGTGGGGTACACCTTC. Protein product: CASSQVGPAVGYTF.

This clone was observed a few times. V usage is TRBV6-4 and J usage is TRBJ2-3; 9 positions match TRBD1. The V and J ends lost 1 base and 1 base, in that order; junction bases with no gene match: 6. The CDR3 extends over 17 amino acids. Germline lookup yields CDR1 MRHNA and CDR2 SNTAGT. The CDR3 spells CASSDFGRTGGTDTQYF. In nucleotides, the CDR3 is TGTGCCAGCAGTGACTTCGGCAGGACAGGGGGCACAGATACGCAGTATTTT.

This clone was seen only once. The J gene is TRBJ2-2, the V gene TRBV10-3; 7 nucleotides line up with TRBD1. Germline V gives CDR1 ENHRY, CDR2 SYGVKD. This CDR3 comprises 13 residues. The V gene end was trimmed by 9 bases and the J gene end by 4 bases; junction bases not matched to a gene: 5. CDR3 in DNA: TGTGCCATAGAGACAGGGCTCACCGGGGAGCTGTTTTTT. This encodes CAIETGLTGELFF.

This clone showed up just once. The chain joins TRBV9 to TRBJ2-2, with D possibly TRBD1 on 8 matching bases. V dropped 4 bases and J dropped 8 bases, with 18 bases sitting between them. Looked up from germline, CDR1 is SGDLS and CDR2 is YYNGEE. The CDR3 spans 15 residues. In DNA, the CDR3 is TGTGCCAGCAGCCAGGGGGCGGGGGTGACTGGGGAGCTGTTTTTT. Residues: CASSQGAGVTGELFF.